This T cell receptor beta chain was profiled in a study of blood T cell repertoires in COVID-19. Study-wide context: From the United States, Italy and Spain came samples of acute and convalescent COVID-19.

V was pared by 10 bases and J by 1 base, with 19 bases between. Germline-derived CDR1 and CDR2 are MNHEY and SMNVEV (reference sequence). This CDR3 region has 15 residues. TCRdb's copy holds only in-frame clones and misses some; the assay was immunoSEQ multiplex PCR. The sample records roughly 70,000 clones, about four fifths being singletons. This chain connects TRBV27 to TRBJ1-1; D gene unclear. The sequenced sample consisted of peripheral blood. The source of this sequence is a human donor in a cohort sampled during active COVID-19. CDR3 coding DNA: TGTGCCACCAGCACCCCACCGGGAAAGAACACTGAAGCTTTCTTT. It encodes CATSTPPGKNTEAFF.